The 27 T cell receptor beta chains listed next were all sequenced from one sample in a study of blood T cell repertoires in COVID-19. Sequencing was performed with immunoSEQ multiplex PCR; in TCRdb, only in-frame clones are kept and a portion is missing. The sample consists of roughly 28,000 clones, approximately 89% of them appearing once. What was sequenced was peripheral blood. These receptors were obtained from a human donor with acute or convalescent COVID-19. The donor label of this sample is uncertain.

The chain recombines TRBV12-3 or TRBV12-4 with TRBJ2-2; no definite D call. This CDR3 comprises 13 residues. V was clipped by 4 bases and J by 6 bases, with 9 bases between them. Written as DNA, the CDR3 is TGTGCCAGCAGTTCGCTCACAGCCGGGGAGCTGTTTTTT. Its protein product is CASSSLTAGELFF.

The genes are TRBV19 and TRBJ2-7; weak D call: TRBD1 (5 bases). V was pared by 3 bases and J by 1 base, with 10 bases between. The CDR3 sequence is 14 residues long. Per the germline V gene, CDR1 is LNHDA and CDR2 is SQIVND (reference sequence). The CDR3, as DNA: TGTGCCAGTAGTATTGGTCCAGGGTCCTACGAGCAGTACTTC. The encoded protein is CASSIGPGSYEQYF.

The chain employs TRBV5-1 and TRBJ2-7; TRBD1 matches 8 bases. Looked up from germline, CDR1 is SGHRS and CDR2 is YFSETQ. The CDR3 has 13 residues. J gave up 6 bases and V 3 bases, and 5 bases lay outside the gene matches. The CDR3, as DNA: TGCGCCAGCAGCTCGGACAGGGTTTCCGAGCAGTACTTC. Its translation is CASSSDRVSEQYF.

The chain couples TRBV12-5 to TRBJ1-6; no definite D call. Trimming took 4 bases from V and 10 from J, leaving 14 bases between them. Germline assignment: CDR1 LGHNT and CDR2 FRNRAP. CDR3 size: 14 residues. The CDR3 sequence is CASGSLEGRSPLHF. The CDR3 DNA is TGTGCTAGTGGTTCCCTCGAAGGCAGGTCACCCCTCCACTTT. The full variable domain, its missing parts supplied by reference TRBV12-5 and TRBJ1-6, is DARVTQTPRHKVTEMGQEVTMRCQPILGHNTVFWYRQTMMQGLELLAYFRNRAPLDDSGMPKDRFSAEMPDATLATLKIQPSEPRDSAVYFCASGSLEGRSPLHFGNGTRLTVT.

The chain uses TRBV2 and TRBJ2-7; 9 bases fit TRBD1. The germline CDR1 and CDR2 sequences are SNHLY and FYNNEI. Unmatched junction bases numbered 3, after V lost 5 bases and J lost 1 base. This CDR3 has 14 amino acids. CDR3 residues: CASSPGTGSYEQYF. The DNA of the CDR3 is TGTGCCAGCAGTCCCGGGACAGGGTCCTACGAGCAGTACTTC. Filled out from reference TRBV2 and TRBJ2-7, the complete variable domain reads EPEVTQTPSHQVTQMGQEVILRCVPISNHLYFYWYRQILGQKVEFLVSFYNNEISEKSEIFDDQFSVERPDGSNFTLKIRSTKLEDSAMYFCASSPGTGSYEQYFGPGTRLTVT.

The DNA for the CDR3 is TGTGCCAGCAGCTCCAAGACAGGGAAGAATTCACCCCTCCACTTT. Protein: CASSSKTGKNSPLHF. The rearrangement uses TRBV11-3 and TRBJ1-6; 7 bases are a match to TRBD1. From germline, CDR1 is SGHNT and CDR2 YENEEA. CDR3 length equals 15 residues. Losses at the gene ends were 4 bases for V and 7 bases for J; bases not matched to a gene: 7.

V and J are TRBV2 and TRBJ1-2, with D possibly matching TRBD1 (5 bases). The CDR3 has 12 residues. Germline CDR1 SNHLY, CDR2 FYNNEI. CDR3 coding DNA: TGTGCAGCGGGGAGGGGAAGGGCTGGCTACACCTTC. Its protein product is CAAGRGRAGYTF.

The rearrangement uses TRBV20-1 and TRBJ1-2; D remains unclear. Trimming removed 3 bases at V and 7 bases at J, with 12 bases between. CDR3 length: 12 residues. CDR1 DFQATT and CDR2 SNEGSKA come from the germline V gene (reference sequence). DNA for the CDR3: TGCAGTGCTAGTCCCGGGTTTCTTGGCTACACCTTC. As protein: CSASPGFLGYTF.

The rearrangement links TRBV10-1 to TRBJ1-1; 7 bases are shared with TRBD1. Germline-derived CDR1 and CDR2 are WNHNN and SYGVQD (reference sequence). V gave up 9 bases and J gave up 8 bases; unmatched junction bases: 6. This CDR3 has 11 residues. In DNA form, the CDR3 reads TGCGCCAGGCTCGAGACAGGGGAAGCTTTCTTT. It is translated as CARLETGEAFF.

The sample holds one count of this clone. The chain has TRBV4-2 and TRBJ1-2; 10 nucleotides line up with TRBD1. Germline V gene sequence: CDR1 LGHNA, CDR2 YNFKEQ. The CDR3 sequence is 16 residues long. With V trimmed by 0 bases and J by 1 base, 2 bases remained unmatched. CDR3 DNA: TGTGCCAGCAGCCAAGAGGGGACAGGGGTTAACTATGGCTACACCTTC. It specifies CASSQEGTGVNYGYTF.

The chain recombines TRBV5-1 with TRBJ2-3; maybe TRBD2 (5 bases). Germline loops: CDR1 SGHRS, CDR2 YFSETQ. The CDR3 covers 17 residues. V lost 0 bases and J 0 bases, leaving 14 bases between the germline ends. The CDR3 region has the DNA TGCGCCAGCAGCTTGGGTGGGCGGACTCTTAGCACAGATACGCAGTATTTT. As protein: CASSLGGRTLSTDTQYF.

The V gene is TRBV3-1 (or the pseudogene TRBV3-2), the J gene TRBJ1-2; possible D gene TRBD1, 6 bases. V gave up 0 bases and J gave up 3 bases, with 11 bases separating them. The CDR3 sequence is 15 residues long. Germline loops: CDR1 LGHDT, CDR2 YNNKEL (reference sequence). The CDR3 loop is CASSQEPQGYYGYTF. The CDR3 DNA is TGTGCCAGCAGCCAAGAGCCACAGGGATACTATGGCTACACCTTC.

This rearrangement joins TRBV27 to TRBJ1-4; D may be TRBD1 (5 bases). CDR3 length: 16 amino acids. Germline CDR1 and CDR2: MNHEY and SMNVEV (reference sequence). Trimming stripped 3 bases from V and 4 bases from J, with 15 bases between. CDR3 amino acids: CASSFLPGGSNEKLFF. CDR3 DNA sequence: TGTGCCAGCAGTTTTTTGCCGGGGGGGAGTAATGAAAAACTGTTTTTT.

The rearrangement links TRBV28 to TRBJ1-3, with 11 bases lining up with TRBD1. This CDR3 contains 15 residues. Losses at the gene ends were 6 bases for V and 0 bases for J; bases not matched to a gene: 1. CDR1 is MDHEN and CDR2 is SYDVKM in the germline V gene. The CDR3 here is CASSGTGGSGNTIYF. The DNA of the CDR3 is TGTGCCAGCAGCGGGACAGGGGGCTCTGGAAACACCATATATTTT.

V and J are TRBV27 and TRBJ1-6; D gene ambiguous. V was trimmed by 3 bases and J by 5 bases, leaving 11 bases between them. CDR1 MNHEY and CDR2 SMNVEV come from the germline V gene (reference sequence). The CDR3 spans 15 residues. CDR3 sequence: CASSFSAGNNSPLHF. The CDR3 bases are TGTGCCAGCAGTTTTTCGGCGGGAAATAATTCACCCCTCCACTTT.

The rearrangement joins TRBV5-6 to TRBJ1-3, with D unresolved. CDR3 size: 15 residues. The ends were cut back, 3 bases at V and 0 bases at J, with 10 bases in the middle. Looked up from germline, CDR1 is SGHDT and CDR2 is YYEEEE. In nucleotides, the CDR3 is TGTGCCAGCAGCTCTAATTTGATCTCTGGAAACACCATATATTTT. Translation gives CASSSNLISGNTIYF.

The chain employs TRBV7-9 and TRBJ2-3, with TRBD1 matching 7 bases. The CDR3 has 17 residues. V shed 5 bases, J shed 1 base, and the junction held 12 bases outside the gene matches. CDR1 is SEHNR, CDR2 FQNEAQ, per germline (reference sequence). The CDR3 DNA follows: TGTGCCAGCAGCCCACTTTACACAGGGGTTCGCACAGATACGCAGTATTTT. This sequence encodes CASSPLYTGVRTDTQYF.

The J gene is TRBJ1-5, the V gene TRBV19; 10 bases agree with TRBD1. Germline-derived CDR1 and CDR2 are LNHDA and SQIVND (reference sequence). CDR3 length: 17 amino acids. The J segment lost 1 base and the V segment lost 4 bases, leaving 7 bases of the junction unmatched. Here the CDR3 DNA reads TGTGCCAGTAGTAGACAGGGGGCGGGACGGAGCAATCAGCCCCAGCATTTT. It encodes CASSRQGAGRSNQPQHF.

The chain combines TRBV29-1 with TRBJ2-1; 10 bases are shared with TRBD2. The CDR3 contains 17 residues. J gave up 4 bases and V 8 bases, and 17 bases lay outside the gene matches. Looked up from germline, CDR1 is SQVTM and CDR2 is ANQGSEA. CDR3 sequence reads: CSTKGGAGGLKYNEQFF. The CDR3, as DNA: TGCAGCACAAAGGGGGGAGCGGGAGGGCTAAAGTACAATGAGCAGTTCTTC.

There are a few counts of this clone. The V gene is TRBV19, the J gene TRBJ2-1, with 11 positions matching TRBD2. V trimming: 5 bases; J trimming: 7 bases; junction bases outside the gene matches: 10. The CDR3 totals 16 residues. Germline CDR1 and CDR2: LNHDA and SQIVND (reference sequence). As DNA, the CDR3 is TGTGCCAGTAGTCCACATAGCGGGAGGGGGCCGAATGAGCAGTTCTTC. Translating gives CASSPHSGRGPNEQFF.

The chain couples TRBV30 to TRBJ2-3; D is possibly TRBD2 (6 bases). The V and J ends lost 6 bases and 6 bases respectively, with 25 bases between them. The CDR3 loop spans 16 amino acids. Germline-derived CDR1 and CDR2 are GTSNPN and SVGIG (reference sequence). The CDR3, as DNA: TGTGCCTGCAAGGGACCCACGCGGGGCCGAGGCGATACGCAGTATTTT. Protein sequence: CACKGPTRGRGDTQYF.

CDR3 in DNA: TGTGCCAGCAGCCAATCCCGGGGTGGAAACACCATATATTTT. It translates to CASSQSRGGNTIYF. The chain carries TRBV14 and TRBJ1-3; D gene uncertain. The CDR3 runs 14 residues. Trimming took off 2 bases at V and 3 bases at J, with 8 bases between the two ends. Per germline, CDR1 SGHDN and CDR2 FVKESK.

The genes are TRBV11-2 and TRBJ1-1; D is unresolved. This CDR3 is built from 12 residues. The germline gives CDR1 SGHAT, CDR2 FQNNGV. V lost 6 bases, J lost 4 bases, and 9 bases lay in between. The CDR3 DNA reads as TGTGCCAGCAGTCACGGACTCACTGAAGCTTTCTTT. Amino acid sequence: CASSHGLTEAFF.

The chain joins TRBV6-5 to TRBJ1-1; D perhaps matches TRBD1 (6 bases). Trimming shortened V by 7 bases and J by 1 base, and 16 bases separated the two germline ends. This CDR3 has 15 residues. The V gene's germline CDR1 is MNHEY and CDR2 SVGAGI. CDR3 sequence: CASNPSRGPNTEAFF. As DNA, the CDR3 is TGTGCCAGCAATCCTTCCAGGGGTCCGAACACTGAAGCTTTCTTT.

The V and J genes are TRBV5-1 and TRBJ2-5; 8 nucleotides line up with TRBD2. CDR1 and CDR2 from the germline V gene are SGHRS and YFSETQ. The junction had 15 bases not matched to a gene; V was cut back by 2 bases and J by 9 bases. This CDR3 comprises 16 residues. The CDR3 loop is CASSFDSTSGRGAQYF. CDR3 bases: TGCGCCAGCAGCTTCGACTCAACTAGCGGTCGAGGGGCCCAGTACTTC.

V usage is TRBV9 and J usage is TRBJ1-1; no firm D call. Germline V CDR1 and CDR2: SGDLS, YYNGEE. The V gene lost 6 bases and the J gene lost 3 bases, with 15 bases spanning the gap. This CDR3 comprises 14 residues. The CDR3 reads CASTRDGMDTEAFF. The CDR3 coding sequence is TGTGCCAGCACCCGTGACGGGATGGACACTGAAGCTTTCTTT.

V gene TRBV19 combines with J gene TRBJ2-4; 10 bases align to TRBD1. The CDR3 is 21 amino acids. The V and J ends lost 4 bases and 0 bases, in that order; junction bases with no gene match: 18. Germline-derived CDR1 and CDR2 are LNHDA and SQIVND (reference sequence). This CDR3 reads CASSNPTSRTGGFGAKNIQYF. The CDR3 DNA reads TGTGCCAGTAGTAACCCAACGTCGAGGACAGGGGGGTTCGGAGCCAAAAACATTCAGTACTTC.